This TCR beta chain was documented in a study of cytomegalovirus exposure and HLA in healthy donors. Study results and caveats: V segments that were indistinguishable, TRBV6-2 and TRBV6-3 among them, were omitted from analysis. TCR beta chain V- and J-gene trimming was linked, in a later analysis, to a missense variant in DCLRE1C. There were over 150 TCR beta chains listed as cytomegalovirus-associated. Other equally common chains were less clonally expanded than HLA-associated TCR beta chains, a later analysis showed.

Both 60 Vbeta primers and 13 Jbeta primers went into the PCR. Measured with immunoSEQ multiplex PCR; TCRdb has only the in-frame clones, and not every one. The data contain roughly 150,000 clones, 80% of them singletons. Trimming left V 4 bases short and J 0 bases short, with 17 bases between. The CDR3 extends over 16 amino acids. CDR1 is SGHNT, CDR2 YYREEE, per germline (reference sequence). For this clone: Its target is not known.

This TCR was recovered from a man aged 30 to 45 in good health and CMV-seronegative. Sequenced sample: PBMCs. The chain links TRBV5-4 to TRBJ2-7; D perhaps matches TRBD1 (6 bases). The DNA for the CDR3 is TGTGCCAGCAGCATAGGGGGTTCTCCAAGCTCCTACGAGCAGTACTTC. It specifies CASSIGGSPSSYEQYF.